A single sample gave rise to the 26 T cell receptor beta chains below, sequenced in a study of T cell repertoires in cytomegalovirus infection. TCRdb reanalysed the reads using MiXCR and keeps one entry per CDR3 protein. In the table there are 450,000 to 550,000 distinct CDR3 sequences, 15% to 20% of which are singletons. The specimen was CD8+ T cells from PBMCs. The origin of the receptors is a human donor in good health (CMV status not recorded). Some clones in this sample may be carry-over from other donors' samples.

This clonotype was seen a handful of times. The chain links TRBV15 to TRBJ2-2; D is undetermined. The germline V and J ends were trimmed by 5 bases and 4 bases, with 14 bases remaining between them. Germline lookup yields CDR1 LNHNV and CDR2 YYDKDF (reference sequence). The CDR3 sequence is 15 residues long. CDR3 nucleotide sequence: TGTGCCACCAGCTTCCGGACGGCTCTCACCGGGGAGCTGTTTTTT. It yields the protein CATSFRTALTGELFF. The variable domain in full, completed from reference TRBV15 and TRBJ2-2, reads DAMVIQNPRYQVTQFGKPVTLSCSQTLNHNVMYWYQQKSSQAPKLLFHYYDKDFNNEADTPDNFQSRRPNTSFCFLDIRSPGLGDTAMYLCATSFRTALTGELFFGEGSRLTVL.

This clonotype was detected only a few times. V is TRBV6-6 and J is TRBJ2-7; maybe TRBD1 (5 bases). Trimming removed 5 bases at V and 4 bases at J, with 18 bases between. The length of the CDR3 is 15 residues. The germline V gene has CDR1 MNHNY and CDR2 SVGAGI (reference sequence). The DNA of the CDR3 is TGTGCCAGCAGTCCTCTGAGGCAGGGCGTATACGAGCAGTACTTC. It specifies CASSPLRQGVYEQYF.

This clonotype has at least ten counts. The chain links TRBV28 to TRBJ1-1, with TRBD1 as a possible D gene (5 bases). V lost 5 bases and J 3 bases, leaving 16 bases between the germline ends. CDR3 size: 15 residues. Germline CDR1 reads MDHEN; CDR2 reads SYDVKM. CDR3: CASSLVSRGDTEAFF. The CDR3 coding sequence is TGTGCCAGCAGTCTGGTCAGCCGAGGGGACACTGAAGCTTTCTTT.

The chain employs TRBV9 and TRBJ2-5; D tentatively fits TRBD1 or TRBD2 (5 bases each). Germline CDR1 SGDLS, CDR2 YYNGEE. V shed 0 bases and J shed 4 bases, with 16 bases lying between them. The CDR3 extends over 16 amino acids. CDR3 loop: CASSVGAGSFGETQYF. CDR3 nucleotide sequence: TGTGCCAGCAGCGTAGGTGCAGGGAGTTTCGGAGAGACCCAGTACTTC.

This clonotype was observed a handful of times. The chain uses TRBV4-1 and TRBJ2-7; the D gene is possibly TRBD2 (5 bases). The germline gives CDR1 MGHRA, CDR2 YSYEKL. Trimming cost V 2 bases and J 4 bases, with 9 bases left between them. This CDR3 is 13 amino acids long. Written as DNA, the CDR3 is TGCGCCAGCAGCCAATCCTGGGAGTACGAGCAGTACTTC. Its protein product is CASSQSWEYEQYF.

This clonotype was seen a few times. The chain has TRBV5-5 and TRBJ2-5; TRBD2 aligns across 10 bases. The J segment lost 5 bases and the V segment lost 6 bases, leaving 19 bases of the junction unmatched. CDR1 SGHKS and CDR2 YYEKEE come from the germline V gene (reference sequence). CDR3 length: 18 amino acids. This CDR3 is CASKGGSSGGIKRETQYF. The CDR3 nucleotides read TGTGCCAGCAAGGGGGGCTCTAGCGGGGGCATTAAGAGGGAGACCCAGTACTTC.

This chain links TRBV15 with TRBJ2-3; TRBD1 matches at 7 bases. The CDR3 length is 16 residues. Germline V CDR1 and CDR2: LNHNV, YYDKDF (reference sequence). V shed 5 bases and J 3 bases; nucleotides not matched to a gene: 11. Here the CDR3 reads CATSSLTGRETDTQYF. The CDR3 DNA is TGTGCCACCAGCTCACTGACAGGGAGAGAGACAGATACGCAGTATTTT. Variable domain in full (rest from reference TRBV15 and TRBJ2-3): DAMVIQNPRYQVTQFGKPVTLSCSQTLNHNVMYWYQQKSSQAPKLLFHYYDKDFNNEADTPDNFQSRRPNTSFCFLDIRSPGLGDTAMYLCATSSLTGRETDTQYFGPGTRLTVL.

The CDR3 nucleotides read TGCGCCAGCAGTGAAGGGACGAGCACTGAAGCTTTCTTT. Translating it yields CASSEGTSTEAFF. The chain joins TRBV10-1 to TRBJ1-1, with D possibly being TRBD1 (5 bases). CDR3 length: 13 amino acids. Trimming left V 3 bases short and J 4 bases short, with 9 bases between. The V gene's germline CDR1 is WNHNN and CDR2 SYGVQD (reference sequence).

This clonotype was recorded at least ten times. The V call is TRBV27, the J call TRBJ2-3; TRBD2 aligns across 14 bases. The V segment lost 8 bases and the J segment 5 bases; nucleotides outside the gene matches: 3. This CDR3 contains 14 residues. Germline CDR1 and CDR2: MNHEY and SMNVEV (reference sequence). CDR3 DNA sequence: TGTGCCAGCGCGACTAGCGGGGGGGGAGATACGCAGTATTTT. Protein sequence: CASATSGGGDTQYF.

This clonotype came up many times. The V call is TRBV7-9, the J call TRBJ1-1, with D uncertain. CDR1 is SEHNR and CDR2 is FQNEAQ in the germline V gene (reference sequence). This CDR3 is built from 16 residues. V gave up 1 base and J gave up 1 base, with 13 bases separating them. The CDR3 loop reads CASSLGVRQANTEAFF. In DNA form, the CDR3 reads TGTGCCAGCAGCTTAGGGGTTCGTCAGGCGAACACTGAAGCTTTCTTT. The full variable domain, rest sourced from reference TRBV7-9 and TRBJ1-1, is DTGVSQNPRHKITKRGQNVTFRCDPISEHNRLYWYRQTLGQGPEFLTYFQNEAQLEKSRLLSDRFSAERPKGSFSTLEIQRTEQGDSAMYLCASSLGVRQANTEAFFGQGTRLTVV.

This clonotype has only a few counts. The CDR3 is CASSVGSSQETQYF. The CDR3 DNA reads TGTGCCAGCAGCGTAGGTAGCAGCCAAGAGACCCAGTACTTC. The V gene is TRBV9, the J gene TRBJ2-5; D remains ambiguous. CDR3 length: 14 amino acids. The V end was cut by 0 bases, the J end by 1 base, with 7 bases between. Germline CDR1 is SGDLS and CDR2 is YYNGEE.

This chain joins TRBV29-1 and TRBJ2-7, with D possibly TRBD2 on 5 matching bases. V was trimmed by 1 base and J by 1 base, leaving 8 bases between them. Germline V CDR1 and CDR2: SQVTM, ANQGSEA. The CDR3 has 13 amino acids. DNA of the CDR3: TGCAGCGTTGAAGTGGGAGAATCCTACGAGCAGTACTTC. The encoded protein is CSVEVGESYEQYF.

V is TRBV29-1 and J is TRBJ2-3, with TRBD2 matching 16 bases. Germline assignment: CDR1 SQVTM and CDR2 ANQGSEA. The CDR3 runs 15 residues. Germline trimming cut 6 bases from V and 6 bases from J; bases unmatched to any gene: 6. CDR3 loop: CSVAGTSGRADTQYF. The CDR3 nucleotides read TGCAGCGTAGCCGGGACTAGCGGGAGGGCGGATACGCAGTATTTT.

V gene TRBV28 combines with J gene TRBJ2-2, with 7 bases lining up with TRBD2. With 3 bases clipped from V and 0 bases from J, the junction kept 7 bases outside the gene matches. This CDR3 has 17 residues. The germline V gene encodes CDR1 MDHEN and CDR2 SYDVKM. CDR3 in DNA: TGTGCCAGCAGTTTGGTGACCGGGACTACGAACACCGGGGAGCTGTTTTTT. This translates into CASSLVTGTTNTGELFF. The full variable domain, its missing parts supplied by reference TRBV28 and TRBJ2-2, is DVKVTQSSRYLVKRTGEKVFLECVQDMDHENMFWYRQDPGLGLRLIYFSYDVKMKEKGDIPEGYSVSREKKERFSLILESASTNQTSMYLCASSLVTGTTNTGELFFGEGSRLTVL.

This chain connects TRBV19 to TRBJ2-2, with D uncertain. V lost 8 bases to trimming and J lost 8 bases, with 6 bases between them. CDR3 length: 10 residues. Germline V gene lookup returns CDR1 LNHDA and CDR2 SQIVND (reference sequence). As DNA, the CDR3 is TGTGCCAGTCTTAAAGGGGAGCTGTTTTTT. It is translated as CASLKGELFF.

This clonotype was found many times. V usage is TRBV27 and J usage is TRBJ1-5, with a weak D call TRBD1 (5 bases). V was trimmed by 4 bases and J by 4 bases, leaving 17 bases between them. Germline V gene lookup returns CDR1 MNHEY and CDR2 SMNVEV (reference sequence). The CDR3 length is 16 residues. The CDR3 DNA sequence: TGTGCCAGCAGTTCCGGACACCAACTGGGGAATCAGCCCCAGCATTTT. Amino acids: CASSSGHQLGNQPQHF.

The sample holds many counts of this clonotype. The chain joins TRBV7-2 to TRBJ1-1; D is undetermined. V gave up 1 base and J gave up 7 bases, with 10 bases separating them. This CDR3 contains 13 residues. Germline V gene lookup returns CDR1 SGHTA and CDR2 FQGNSA. For the CDR3, the DNA is TGTGCCAGCAGCTTAGGATTCGGGATTGAAGCTTTCTTT. Its protein product is CASSLGFGIEAFF.

This clonotype was recorded many times. The V gene is TRBV7-9, the J gene TRBJ2-3, with 8 bases lining up with TRBD2. This CDR3 comprises 17 residues. V shed 4 bases and J 2 bases; nucleotides not matched to a gene: 11. The germline gives CDR1 SEHNR, CDR2 FQNEAQ (reference sequence). CDR3 sequence (DNA): TGTGCCAGCAGCTCCCTTCCGGGAGGGGACATCACAGATACGCAGTATTTT. It is translated as CASSSLPGGDITDTQYF.

This clonotype was seen many times. The V gene is TRBV11-2, the J gene TRBJ1-2; the D gene is possibly TRBD1 (6 bases). Between the trimmed V and J ends, which lost 5 bases and 2 bases, there was a span of 12 bases. This CDR3 is 14 amino acids long. The germline gives CDR1 SGHAT, CDR2 FQNNGV. CDR3 bases: TGTGCCAGCAGCGTATCAAGGGGGAACTATGGCTACACCTTC. Translating it yields CASSVSRGNYGYTF.

The chain couples TRBV4-1 to TRBJ2-2, with 8 bases fitting TRBD1. Germline trimming cut 0 bases from V and 4 bases from J; bases unmatched to any gene: 4. This CDR3 is 16 amino acids long. From germline, CDR1 is MGHRA and CDR2 YSYEKL. CDR3 region: CASSQDQGALTGELFF. The CDR3 coding sequence is TGCGCCAGCAGCCAAGATCAGGGGGCCCTCACCGGGGAGCTGTTTTTT.

Many counts were recorded for this clonotype. The rearrangement joins TRBV2 to TRBJ1-4; possibly TRBD1 for D (6 bases). The germline gives CDR1 SNHLY, CDR2 FYNNEI. There are 18 residues in the CDR3. V was shortened by 4 bases and J by 0 bases, with 18 bases between the two germline ends. The CDR3 loop reads CASSVTHTGISTNEKLFF. The CDR3 nucleotides read TGTGCCAGCAGTGTCACACACACAGGGATCTCAACTAATGAAAAACTGTTTTTT. Based on the CDR3 plus reference TRBV2 and TRBJ1-4, the full variable domain is EPEVTQTPSHQVTQMGQEVILRCVPISNHLYFYWYRQILGQKVEFLVSFYNNEISEKSEIFDDQFSVERPDGSNFTLKIRSTKLEDSAMYFCASSVTHTGISTNEKLFFGSGTQLSVL.

The gene calls are TRBV9 and TRBJ2-5, with 9 bases fitting TRBD2. V lost 4 bases to trimming and J lost 1 base; unmatched junction nucleotides: 11. Germline values: CDR1 SGDLS, CDR2 YYNGEE. The CDR3 contains 17 residues. The CDR3 DNA follows: TGTGCCAGCAGCCCCCACGACCTAGCGGGAACCCAAGAGACCCAGTACTTC. It yields the protein CASSPHDLAGTQETQYF.

The V call is TRBV29-1, the J call TRBJ2-7; TRBD2 aligns across 11 bases. In germline, CDR1 is SQVTM, CDR2 ANQGSEA. The J segment lost 3 bases and the V segment lost 4 bases, leaving 11 bases of the junction unmatched. The CDR3 totals 16 residues. The CDR3 nucleotides are TGCAGCGTTGTTGGACTAGCGGGTTTCCCGTACTACGAGCAGTACTTC. This sequence encodes CSVVGLAGFPYYEQYF.

This chain joins TRBV29-1 and TRBJ2-5; 7 bases are shared with TRBD1. Germline CDR1 SQVTM, CDR2 ANQGSEA. The V segment lost 4 bases and the J segment 5 bases; nucleotides outside the gene matches: 4. This CDR3 is built from 12 residues. The CDR3 sequence is CSVVNRGETQYF. Written as DNA, the CDR3 is TGCAGCGTTGTTAACAGGGGTGAGACCCAGTACTTC.

This clonotype was observed a single time. The CDR3 spells CASSYRGFQETQYF. The CDR3 DNA follows: TGTGCCAGCAGTTACCGAGGGTTCCAAGAGACCCAGTACTTC. The chain links TRBV6-5 to TRBJ2-5, with TRBD2 as a possible D gene (5 bases). V was trimmed by 2 bases and J by 1 base, leaving 8 bases between them. There are 14 residues in the CDR3. The germline gives CDR1 MNHEY, CDR2 SVGAGI.

This clonotype appeared many times. The V and J genes are TRBV7-3 and TRBJ1-3; D possibly corresponds to TRBD1 (5 bases). This CDR3 has 16 residues. Trimming shortened V by 5 bases and J by 0 bases, and 14 bases separated the two germline ends. Germline V gene data show CDR1 as SGHTA and CDR2 as FQGTGA. The CDR3 sequence: CASSPGVRDSGNTIYF. In DNA form, the CDR3 reads TGTGCCAGCAGCCCAGGTGTCAGGGACTCTGGAAACACCATATATTTT.